This is a list of T cell receptor beta chains from one sample in a study of T cell responses to AZD1222 COVID-19 vaccine. TCRdb's table, derived via immunoSEQ multiplex PCR, lists solely in-frame clones and lacks some. The sample consists of approximately 100,000 clones, around nine tenths of them appearing once. The sequenced sample was peripheral blood, obtained on day 0 of AZD1222 vaccination. These receptors came from an adult in good health. Each CDR3 is given with its conserved first and last residue. Fields, in order: D gene, J gene, V gene, clone size, CDR3 DNA, CDR3 protein. A D gene is named only where the DNA matches it firmly. A row's size may be missing; if present it is once, few, many or a size class.

d_call: TRBD1
j_call: TRBJ2-4
v_call: TRBV10-1
clone_size: -
cdr3_nt: TGCGCCAGACGACCGGGACAGGGAAAGTCAGAAAACATTCAGTACTTC
cdr3_aa: CARRPGQGKSENIQYF

d_call: TRBD1
j_call: TRBJ1-1
v_call: TRBV5-4
clone_size: once
cdr3_nt: TGTGCCAGCAGCTTACCCCCCAGGGGGGACACTGAAGCTTTCTTT
cdr3_aa: CASSLPPRGDTEAFF

d_call: -
j_call: TRBJ2-2
v_call: TRBV4-1
clone_size: -
cdr3_nt: TGCGCCAGCAGCCACCCCGGCGGGGAGCTGTTTTTT
cdr3_aa: CASSHPGGELFF

d_call: TRBD1
j_call: TRBJ2-7
v_call: TRBV5-5
clone_size: -
cdr3_nt: TGTGCCAGCAGCGATTACAGGGGGGTACCCTTCAGTTCGCAGTACTTC
cdr3_aa: CASSDYRGVPFSSQYF

d_call: -
j_call: TRBJ1-2
v_call: TRBV19
clone_size: -
cdr3_nt: TGTGCCAGTAGTATCATAGCAGCCTATGGCTACACCTTC
cdr3_aa: CASSIIAAYGYTF

d_call: -
j_call: TRBJ1-2
v_call: TRBV6-5
clone_size: -
cdr3_nt: TGTGCCAGCAGCCTATCGGGGAACTATGGCTACACCTTC
cdr3_aa: CASSLSGNYGYTF

d_call: -
j_call: TRBJ1-5
v_call: TRBV24-1
clone_size: -
cdr3_nt: TGTGCCACCAGTGATTTGCACGCGGGTAGTGGTAATAGCAATCAGCCCCAGCATTTT
cdr3_aa: CATSDLHAGSGNSNQPQHF

d_call: -
j_call: TRBJ2-2
v_call: TRBV7-9
clone_size: -
cdr3_nt: TGTGCCAGCAGCTTATATAAGGGAAGTAGGACCGGGGAGCTGTTTTTT
cdr3_aa: CASSLYKGSRTGELFF

d_call: -
j_call: TRBJ1-1
v_call: TRBV6-5
clone_size: few
cdr3_nt: TGTGCCAGCAAACTGGCGGGCACTGAAGCTTTCTTT
cdr3_aa: CASKLAGTEAFF

d_call: -
j_call: TRBJ2-7
v_call: TRBV4-1
clone_size: -
cdr3_nt: TGCGCCAGCAGCCAGGCTACTTCGACCCCTCCTAGCGAGCAGTACTTC
cdr3_aa: CASSQATSTPPSEQYF

d_call: -
j_call: TRBJ2-7
v_call: TRBV27
clone_size: -
cdr3_nt: TGTGCCAGCAGTTTATGGGGACTTCTACCATCCGAGCAGTACTTC
cdr3_aa: CASSLWGLLPSEQYF

d_call: -
j_call: TRBJ2-5
v_call: TRBV3-1/TRBV3-2
clone_size: -
cdr3_nt: TGTGCCAGCAGCCTGGGAGTGGAGGAGACCCAGTACTTC
cdr3_aa: CASSLGVEETQYF

d_call: -
j_call: TRBJ2-1
v_call: TRBV14
clone_size: -
cdr3_nt: TGTGCCAGCAGCAGCTACAATGAGCAGTTCTTC
cdr3_aa: CASSSYNEQFF

d_call: -
j_call: TRBJ2-5
v_call: TRBV9
clone_size: -
cdr3_nt: TGTGCCAGCAGCGGGCCGGCTAGGGCATTCCAAGAGACCCAGTACTTC
cdr3_aa: CASSGPARAFQETQYF

d_call: -
j_call: TRBJ2-6
v_call: TRBV7-9
clone_size: few
cdr3_nt: TGTGCCAGCAGCTTCCTACGGGTCTCTGGGGCCAACGTCCTGACTTTC
cdr3_aa: CASSFLRVSGANVLTF

d_call: TRBD1
j_call: TRBJ2-7
v_call: TRBV6-5
clone_size: -
cdr3_nt: TGTGCCAGCAGTCGACAGGGGTCCTACGAGCAGTACTTC
cdr3_aa: CASSRQGSYEQYF

d_call: -
j_call: TRBJ2-5
v_call: TRBV6-5
clone_size: -
cdr3_nt: TGTGCCAGCAGTTCGAGGGGGGCCGAAGAGACCCAGTACTTC
cdr3_aa: CASSSRGAEETQYF

d_call: -
j_call: TRBJ2-1
v_call: TRBV5-1
clone_size: -
cdr3_nt: TGCGCCAGCAGCCTGCCCTTAGGCAATGAGCAGTTCTTC
cdr3_aa: CASSLPLGNEQFF

d_call: -
j_call: TRBJ2-7
v_call: TRBV28
clone_size: -
cdr3_nt: TGTGCCAGCGAAAGGCAAGCGGGTTACGAGCAGTACTTC
cdr3_aa: CASERQAGYEQYF

d_call: TRBD2
j_call: TRBJ2-7
v_call: TRBV10-3
clone_size: -
cdr3_nt: TGTGCCATCAGTGAAGGACTAGCGGGCGCCTACGAGCAGTACTTC
cdr3_aa: CAISEGLAGAYEQYF

d_call: TRBD1
j_call: TRBJ1-2
v_call: TRBV29-1
clone_size: -
cdr3_nt: TGCAGCGTCCCGGGACAGGGGGCGCTTGGCTACACCTTC
cdr3_aa: CSVPGQGALGYTF

d_call: -
j_call: TRBJ2-3
v_call: TRBV27
clone_size: -
cdr3_nt: TGTGCCAGCAGTTTCGGGACGGCCGAACGCACAGATACGCAGTATTTT
cdr3_aa: CASSFGTAERTDTQYF

d_call: TRBD1
j_call: TRBJ2-7
v_call: TRBV11-2
clone_size: -
cdr3_nt: TGTGCCAGCAGCCGATGGGACAGGGACTACGAGCAGTACTTC
cdr3_aa: CASSRWDRDYEQYF

d_call: TRBD1
j_call: TRBJ1-1
v_call: TRBV6-5
clone_size: -
cdr3_nt: TGTGCCAGCAGGGGGACAGGGTCTATGAACACTGAAGCTTTCTTT
cdr3_aa: CASRGTGSMNTEAFF

d_call: TRBD1
j_call: TRBJ2-1
v_call: TRBV10-1
clone_size: -
cdr3_nt: TGCGCCAGCAGAGGGGGCGTCGGACCCCGGATCTACAATGAGCAGTTCTTC
cdr3_aa: CASRGGVGPRIYNEQFF

d_call: -
j_call: TRBJ1-5
v_call: TRBV19
clone_size: -
cdr3_nt: TGTGCCAGTAGAACAGGTTGGGATCAGCCCCAGCATTTT
cdr3_aa: CASRTGWDQPQHF

d_call: -
j_call: TRBJ1-3
v_call: TRBV14
clone_size: -
cdr3_nt: TGTGCCAGCAGCCAAGCACAGGTTGGAAACACCATATATTTT
cdr3_aa: CASSQAQVGNTIYF

d_call: -
j_call: TRBJ2-1
v_call: TRBV5-1
clone_size: -
cdr3_nt: TGCGCCAGCAGCTTGGTGGGGGGCAGCTATGAGCAGTTCTTC
cdr3_aa: CASSLVGGSYEQFF

d_call: TRBD1
j_call: TRBJ1-1
v_call: TRBV28
clone_size: -
cdr3_nt: TGTGCCAGCAGCTCAACAGGGGTTGAAGCTTTCTTT
cdr3_aa: CASSSTGVEAFF

d_call: TRBD1
j_call: TRBJ1-2
v_call: TRBV11-2
clone_size: -
cdr3_nt: TGTGCCAGCAGCTTAGATCGAAGGGGGCGCGGCTATGGCTACACCTTC
cdr3_aa: CASSLDRRGRGYGYTF

d_call: -
j_call: TRBJ1-2
v_call: TRBV5-4
clone_size: -
cdr3_nt: TGTGCCAGCAGCCCGTTTGTTGGAGGCTACACCTTC
cdr3_aa: CASSPFVGGYTF

d_call: -
j_call: TRBJ2-3
v_call: TRBV29-1
clone_size: -
cdr3_nt: TGCAGCGGGACGAAACGGGAGTCCGGTACAGATACGCAGTATTTT
cdr3_aa: CSGTKRESGTDTQYF

d_call: TRBD1
j_call: TRBJ1-1
v_call: TRBV25-1
clone_size: -
cdr3_nt: TGTGCCAGCAGTGGCGTACAGGGGGTTGACACTGAAGCTTTCTTT
cdr3_aa: CASSGVQGVDTEAFF

d_call: -
j_call: TRBJ2-6
v_call: TRBV12-5
clone_size: -
cdr3_nt: TGTGCTAGTGGTTTGGGAAGCGACGGAACTGGGGCCAACGTCCTGACTTTC
cdr3_aa: CASGLGSDGTGANVLTF

d_call: TRBD2
j_call: TRBJ2-1
v_call: TRBV5-6
clone_size: -
cdr3_nt: TGTGCCAGCAGCTTGGATTGGACTAGCGGCAATGAGCAGTTCTTC
cdr3_aa: CASSLDWTSGNEQFF

d_call: -
j_call: TRBJ1-2
v_call: TRBV12-3/TRBV12-4
clone_size: -
cdr3_nt: TGTGCCAGCAGTTATGAGGGCACGTATGGCTACACCTTC
cdr3_aa: CASSYEGTYGYTF

d_call: -
j_call: TRBJ1-4
v_call: TRBV6-5
clone_size: -
cdr3_nt: TGTGCCAGCAGTTACTCCCCGGGCGGTAATGAAAAACTGTTTTTT
cdr3_aa: CASSYSPGGNEKLFF